These T cell receptor beta chains were read from a single sample in a study of Tregs in tolerant kidney transplant recipients. The method was immunoSEQ multiplex PCR; TCRdb's version includes in-frame clones alone and lacks a portion of them. In the table there are just under 65,000 clones, 95% to 98% of which are singletons. Sequenced material: Tregs from blood, taken before the transplant. Receptor source: a human donor who received a combined kidney and bone marrow transplant. Each CDR3 is given with its conserved first and last residue. Fields, in order: D gene, V gene, J gene, CDR3 protein. A D gene is named only where the DNA matches it firmly.

>.|TRBV9|TRBJ1-5
CASSDNRLIGNQPQHF
>TRBD1|TRBV19|TRBJ1-6
CASSITTGDSPLHF
>.|TRBV7-9|TRBJ1-5
CASSPGGRHSNQPQHF
>TRBD1|TRBV9|TRBJ2-5
CASSVRDRAFETQYF
>.|TRBV5-6|TRBJ1-5
CASSFSGMGQPQHF
>TRBD2|TRBV28|TRBJ2-2
CGASGGALYTGELFF
>.|TRBV7-9|TRBJ1-4
CASSLIVTGDLTNEKLFF
>.|TRBV2|TRBJ2-1
CAIGQYNEQFF
>.|TRBV10-3|TRBJ2-6
CAITPGTVHSGANVLTF
>.|TRBV28|TRBJ2-6
CASSLFGQGLLANVLTF
>TRBD2|TRBV5-4|TRBJ2-1
CASSSKTSGASSYNEQFF
>.|TRBV5-4|.
CASSSGGGTTGNTIYF
>TRBD2|TRBV10-3|TRBJ2-7
CAIRAGTSGSYEQYF
>.|TRBV5-1|TRBJ2-1
CASSFGASEPDEQFF
>.|TRBV18|TRBJ2-1
CASTLWGSGVQFF
>.|TRBV10-3|TRBJ2-7
CAISERRGKNYEQYF
>.|TRBV7-2|TRBJ1-1
CASSLEVGVNTEAFF
>TRBD2|TRBV18|TRBJ2-1
CASSPPHGGRAYNEQFF
>.|TRBV28|TRBJ2-7
CASRWTPNYEQYF
>TRBD1|TRBV5-1|TRBJ1-1
CASSLVGQGASEAFF
>TRBD1|TRBV6-5|TRBJ1-2
CASSQRRGNYGYTF
>.|TRBV7-2|TRBJ1-2
CASSREVQGDGYTF
>.|TRBV19|TRBJ2-1
CASSMTRVRIYNEQFF
>TRBD1|TRBV7-2|TRBJ1-5
CASSPGTGENRPQHF
>.|TRBV7-2|TRBJ1-2
CASSLVISPRGYTF
>.|TRBV7-8|TRBJ2-7
CASSLASLNRVGLYEQYF
>.|TRBV5-1|TRBJ2-5
CASSLATAQETQYF
>TRBD1|TRBV4-2|TRBJ1-1
CASSQTSTGSAFF
>TRBD1|TRBV19|TRBJ2-3
CASSIWEDRAKGTQYF
>TRBD2|TRBV5-4|TRBJ2-7
CASSFPERPLAGVSYEQYF
>.|TRBV19|TRBJ1-2
CASSISSGSDGYTF
>.|TRBV28|TRBJ1-6
CASRSISYNSPLHF